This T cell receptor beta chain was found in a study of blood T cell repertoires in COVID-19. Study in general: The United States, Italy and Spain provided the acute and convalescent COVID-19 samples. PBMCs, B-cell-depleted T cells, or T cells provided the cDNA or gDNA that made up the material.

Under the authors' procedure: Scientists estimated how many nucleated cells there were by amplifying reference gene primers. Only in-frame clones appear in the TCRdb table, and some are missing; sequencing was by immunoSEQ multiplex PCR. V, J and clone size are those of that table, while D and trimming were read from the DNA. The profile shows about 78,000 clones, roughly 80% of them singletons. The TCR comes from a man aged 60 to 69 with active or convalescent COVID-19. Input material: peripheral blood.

This CDR3 is CASNQGFPNTEAFF. CDR3 nucleotides: TGTGCCAGCAACCAGGGGTTCCCGAACACTGAAGCTTTCTTT. V and J are TRBV7-2 and TRBJ1-1; D is possibly TRBD1 (6 bases). The V end lost 7 bases, the J end lost 1 base, and 13 bases lay between the germline ends. This CDR3 contains 14 residues. Germline CDR1 SGHTA, CDR2 FQGNSA.